One sample yielded the 26 T cell receptor beta chains listed below, sequenced in a study of blood T cell repertoires in COVID-19. The table came from immunoSEQ multiplex PCR; TCRdb's copy has only in-frame clones and leaves some out. This table holds approximately 270,000 clones, roughly 88% found once. Sequencing input: peripheral blood. These receptors were taken from a human donor with COVID-19, enrolled during active disease. The donor label of this sample is uncertain.

The sample holds many counts of this clone. This chain uses TRBV28 with TRBJ1-5; the match to TRBD1 covers 7 bases. The CDR3 sequence is 12 residues long. The germline V gene has CDR1 MDHEN and CDR2 SYDVKM. The CDR3 spells CCTGQVNQPQHF. The CDR3 DNA reads TGTTGCACCGGACAGGTAAATCAGCCCCAGCATTTT.

The rearrangement joins TRBV6-2 or TRBV6-3 to TRBJ2-1, with 10 nucleotides matching TRBD2. Per the germline V gene, CDR1 is MNHEY and CDR2 is SVGEGT. This CDR3 region has 14 residues. V lost 4 bases and J lost 8; bases outside the gene matches: 5. CDR3 nucleotide sequence: TGTGCCAGCAGTTCCCCTAGCGGGAGTGATGAGCAGTTCTTC. It specifies CASSSPSGSDEQFF.

The chain combines TRBV30 with TRBJ2-5; 7 positions agree with TRBD2. Germline loops: CDR1 GTSNPN, CDR2 SVGIG (reference sequence). CDR3 length equals 15 residues. The ends lost 0 bases at V and 7 bases at J; junction bases unmatched: 11. CDR3 loop: CAWSVPTSRSWTQYF. The CDR3 DNA reads TGTGCCTGGAGTGTACCGACTAGCAGGTCGTGGACCCAGTACTTC.

As regards this clone: In the same sample, other DNA sequences code for this CDR3. The rearrangement links TRBV30 to TRBJ1-3; TRBD1 might be the D (6 bases). Trimming removed 0 bases at V and 0 bases at J, with 6 bases between. There are 14 residues in the CDR3. CDR1 GTSNPN and CDR2 SVGIG come from the germline V gene (reference sequence). The CDR3 DNA reads as TGTGCCTGGAGTGTCAGGGGCTCTGGAAACACCATATATTTT. It yields the protein CAWSVRGSGNTIYF.

This chain uses TRBV2 with TRBJ1-1, with 9 bases matching TRBD1. V gave up 11 bases and J gave up 3 bases; unmatched junction bases: 10. Germline V CDR1 and CDR2: SNHLY, FYNNEI. The CDR3 spans 14 residues. CDR3 sequence: CAAGGRTGDTEAFF. The CDR3 bases are TGTGCCGCGGGGGGAAGGACAGGGGACACTGAAGCTTTCTTT.

This clone was detected only once. The rearrangement uses TRBV5-4 and TRBJ1-1; TRBD1 matches 7 bases. Germline V gene lookup returns CDR1 SGHNT and CDR2 YYREEE (reference sequence). V shed 4 bases, J shed 5 bases, and the junction held 5 bases outside the gene matches. The CDR3 loop spans 13 amino acids. DNA of the CDR3: TGTGCCAGCAGCCCGGACAGGAGGACTGAAGCTTTCTTT. Translated, it gives CASSPDRRTEAFF.

The chain joins TRBV2 to TRBJ1-4; tentatively, D is TRBD1 (6 bases). From germline, CDR1 is SNHLY and CDR2 FYNNEI. Trimming cost V 1 base and J 8 bases, with 17 bases left between them. This CDR3 has 16 amino acids. CDR3 protein: CASSEDGTIDGEKLFF. CDR3 DNA: TGTGCCAGCAGTGAAGACGGGACAATCGACGGGGAAAAACTGTTTTTT.

This chain uses TRBV3-1 (or the pseudogene TRBV3-2) with TRBJ2-3; 7 nucleotides align to TRBD2. V trimming: 5 bases; J trimming: 0 bases; junction bases outside the gene matches: 2. This CDR3 has 14 amino acids. The germline gives CDR1 LGHDT, CDR2 YNNKEL (reference sequence). The CDR3 DNA reads as TGTGCCAGCAGCGTTAGCGGGAGCACAGATACGCAGTATTTT. Translation gives CASSVSGSTDTQYF.

The chain is built from TRBV12-3 or TRBV12-4 and TRBJ1-2; D gene uncertain. The V end was cut by 2 bases, the J end by 8 bases, with 9 bases between. The CDR3 has 12 residues. The CDR3 protein is CASSLTVRGYTF. For the CDR3, the DNA is TGTGCCAGCAGTTTAACGGTTCGCGGCTACACCTTC.

CDR3 DNA: TGTGCCAGCAGCCACCCCCCGTTTAGCGGCGACACCGGGGAGCTGTTTTTT. Encoded protein: CASSHPPFSGDTGELFF. The J gene is TRBJ2-2, the V gene TRBV11-3; perhaps TRBD2 as D (6 bases). V lost 5 bases and J 3 bases, leaving 19 bases between the germline ends. This CDR3 comprises 17 residues. Germline-derived CDR1 and CDR2 are SGHNT and YENEEA.

This sequence joins TRBV11-3 and TRBJ1-1; D is possibly TRBD1 (5 bases). This CDR3 has 14 residues. Deletions cut 5 bases from V and 1 base from J, with 11 bases between. Germline lookup yields CDR1 SGHNT and CDR2 YENEEA. Written as DNA, the CDR3 is TGTGCCAGCAGCCCAGGACACGAGAACACTGAAGCTTTCTTT. It translates to CASSPGHENTEAFF.

The chain couples TRBV5-1 to TRBJ1-1; TRBD1 might be the D (5 bases). This CDR3 has 15 amino acids. V lost 2 bases to trimming and J lost 0 bases, with 11 bases between them. From germline, CDR1 is SGHRS and CDR2 YFSETQ. The CDR3 here is CASSFLPGVNTEAFF. The CDR3 nucleotides are TGCGCCAGCAGCTTCCTCCCGGGGGTGAACACTGAAGCTTTCTTT.

The chain recombines TRBV28 with TRBJ1-6, with 7 bases that match TRBD1. The V gene's germline CDR1 is MDHEN and CDR2 SYDVKM. CDR3 length: 14 residues. V lost 6 bases, J lost 6 bases, and 5 bases stayed unmatched. In DNA, the CDR3 is TGTGCCAGCAGGTGGACAGGTCTTAATTCACCCCTCCACTTT. This encodes CASRWTGLNSPLHF. The whole variable domain, remainder taken from reference TRBV28 and TRBJ1-6, is DVKVTQSSRYLVKRTGEKVFLECVQDMDHENMFWYRQDPGLGLRLIYFSYDVKMKEKGDIPEGYSVSREKKERFSLILESASTNQTSMYLCASRWTGLNSPLHFGNGTRLTVT.

J is TRBJ2-1 and V is TRBV4-2, with TRBD2 matching 9 bases. Germline V gives CDR1 LGHNA, CDR2 YNFKEQ. Unmatched junction bases numbered 5, after V lost 0 bases and J lost 2 bases. This CDR3 region has 17 residues. The CDR3 sequence: CASSQEAPSGAYNEQFF. The CDR3 coding sequence is TGTGCCAGCAGCCAAGAGGCACCTAGCGGGGCCTACAATGAGCAGTTCTTC.

The J gene is TRBJ2-7, the V gene TRBV29-1; 16 positions agree with TRBD2. CDR3 size: 16 residues. Germline loops: CDR1 SQVTM, CDR2 ANQGSEA. After removal of 3 bases from V and 0 bases from J, the junction contained 2 bases not matched to a gene. The CDR3 DNA follows: TGCAGCGTTGAGGGACTAGCGGGAGGGGACTCCTACGAGCAGTACTTC. Amino acids: CSVEGLAGGDSYEQYF.

This clone was recorded a few times. The chain carries TRBV11-2 and TRBJ2-5, with 11 nucleotides matching TRBD2. Germline CDR1 reads SGHAT; CDR2 reads FQNNGV. V trimming: 2 bases; J trimming: 1 base; junction bases outside the gene matches: 3. This CDR3 is 16 amino acids long. The CDR3: CASSLNSGRVQETQYF. CDR3 DNA: TGTGCCAGCAGCTTAAATAGCGGGAGGGTCCAAGAGACCCAGTACTTC.

The chain combines TRBV20-1 with TRBJ2-5; D unclear. V was shortened by 3 bases and J by 5 bases, with 19 bases between the two germline ends. From germline, CDR1 is DFQATT and CDR2 SNEGSKA (reference sequence). CDR3 length equals 15 residues. The CDR3 loop is CSASPEAPKEETQYF. In nucleotides, the CDR3 is TGCAGTGCTAGTCCCGAGGCCCCTAAGGAGGAGACCCAGTACTTC.

This clone was counted a single time. This chain connects TRBV15 to TRBJ2-6; D remains ambiguous. Germline V gives CDR1 LNHNV, CDR2 YYDKDF (reference sequence). The V end was cut by 0 bases, the J end by 5 bases, with 5 bases between. The CDR3 has 14 amino acids. CDR3 loop: CATSRDHWANVLTF. CDR3 nucleotides: TGTGCCACCAGCAGAGATCACTGGGCCAACGTCCTGACTTTC.

The gene calls are TRBV12-5 and TRBJ2-1, with unresolved D. The germline V gene has CDR1 LGHNT and CDR2 FRNRAP. V shed 6 bases and J shed 10 bases, with 22 bases lying between them. CDR3 size: 15 residues. The CDR3 spells CASGPFPDSRMEQFF. The CDR3 bases are TGTGCTAGTGGCCCCTTCCCAGACTCTAGGATGGAGCAGTTCTTC.

This clone occurred a few times. The V call is TRBV28, the J call TRBJ1-1, with 7 bases identical to TRBD1. The CDR3 covers 14 residues. The germline V gene has CDR1 MDHEN and CDR2 SYDVKM. With V trimmed by 6 bases and J by 3 bases, 7 bases remained unmatched. The CDR3 DNA sequence: TGTGCCAGCAGGAGGGGGCGCGGGTACACTGAAGCTTTCTTT. Translating it yields CASRRGRGYTEAFF.

This clone was observed a handful of times. The V call is TRBV5-1, the J call TRBJ2-2; weak D call: TRBD1 (5 bases). The CDR3 extends over 15 amino acids. Germline V lookup: CDR1 SGHRS, CDR2 YFSETQ. The V end was cut by 0 bases, the J end by 6 bases, with 12 bases between. CDR3 DNA sequence: TGCGCCAGCAGCTTGGCCCAGGGTGCGCCCGGGGAGCTGTTTTTT. Translated: CASSLAQGAPGELFF.

The CDR3 nucleotides are TGTGCCAGGCCAAGTCAGGGGATCTCTAGGAGCAATCAGCCCCAGCATTTT. Residues: CARPSQGISRSNQPQHF. V gene TRBV21-1 combines with J gene TRBJ1-5; the table calls TRBD1, which could not be checked here. TRBV21-1 is flagged as a pseudogene. The CDR3 runs to 17 residues.

The rearrangement uses TRBV3-1 (or the pseudogene TRBV3-2) and TRBJ2-2, with TRBD2 as a possible D gene (6 bases). This CDR3 is 14 amino acids long. Germline loops: CDR1 LGHDT, CDR2 YNNKEL (reference sequence). Trimming stripped 3 bases from V and 4 bases from J, with 9 bases between. The CDR3 DNA reads as TGTGCCAGCAGCCAGGGGGGTTCCACCGGGGAGCTGTTTTTT. It translates to CASSQGGSTGELFF.

This clone appeared a few times. The chain links TRBV6-2 or TRBV6-3 to TRBJ2-1, with 7 bases identical to TRBD1. J lost 7 bases, V lost 5 bases, and 8 bases had no gene match. Germline V gene sequence: CDR1 MNHEY, CDR2 SVGEGT. This CDR3 contains 14 residues. In DNA, the CDR3 is TGTGCCAGCAGTCGTACACAGGGGTGGAATGAGCAGTTCTTC. It translates to CASSRTQGWNEQFF.

V gene TRBV6-6 combines with J gene TRBJ1-5; D possibly corresponds to TRBD1 (5 bases). The CDR3 has 14 amino acids. Trimming cost V 7 bases and J 6 bases, with 16 bases left between them. Germline V CDR1 and CDR2: MNHNY, SVGAGI (reference sequence). For the CDR3, the DNA is TGTGCCAGCACCACTACGAACCAGGGTCAGCCCCAGCATTTT. Translation: CASTTTNQGQPQHF.

The chain uses TRBV4-1 and TRBJ2-7, with D maybe TRBD1 (5 bases). Germline assignment: CDR1 MGHRA and CDR2 YSYEKL. This CDR3 is built from 15 residues. Trimming left V 0 bases short and J 3 bases short, with 12 bases between. The CDR3 DNA sequence: TGCGCCAGCAGCCAAGATCGCCAGGGTATCTACGAGCAGTACTTC. Its protein is CASSQDRQGIYEQYF.